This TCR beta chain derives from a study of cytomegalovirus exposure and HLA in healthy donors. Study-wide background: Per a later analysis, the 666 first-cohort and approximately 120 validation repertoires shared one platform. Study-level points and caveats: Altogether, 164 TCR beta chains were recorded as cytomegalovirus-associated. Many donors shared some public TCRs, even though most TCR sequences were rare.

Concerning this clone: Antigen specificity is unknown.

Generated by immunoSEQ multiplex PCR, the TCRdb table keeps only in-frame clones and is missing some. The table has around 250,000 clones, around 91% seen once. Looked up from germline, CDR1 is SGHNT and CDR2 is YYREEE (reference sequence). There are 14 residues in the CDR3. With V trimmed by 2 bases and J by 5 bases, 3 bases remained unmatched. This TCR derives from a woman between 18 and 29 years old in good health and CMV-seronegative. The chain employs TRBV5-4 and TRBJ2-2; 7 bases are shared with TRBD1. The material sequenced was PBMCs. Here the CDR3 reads CASSFGQVTGELFF. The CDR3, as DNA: TGTGCCAGCAGCTTCGGACAGGTTACCGGGGAGCTGTTTTTT. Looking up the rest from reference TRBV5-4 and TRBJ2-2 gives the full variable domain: ETGVTQSPTHLIKTRGQQVTLRCSSQSGHNTVSWYQQALGQGPQFIFQYYREEENGRGNFPPRFSGLQFPNYSSELNVNALELDDSALYLCASSFGQVTGELFFGEGSRLTVL.